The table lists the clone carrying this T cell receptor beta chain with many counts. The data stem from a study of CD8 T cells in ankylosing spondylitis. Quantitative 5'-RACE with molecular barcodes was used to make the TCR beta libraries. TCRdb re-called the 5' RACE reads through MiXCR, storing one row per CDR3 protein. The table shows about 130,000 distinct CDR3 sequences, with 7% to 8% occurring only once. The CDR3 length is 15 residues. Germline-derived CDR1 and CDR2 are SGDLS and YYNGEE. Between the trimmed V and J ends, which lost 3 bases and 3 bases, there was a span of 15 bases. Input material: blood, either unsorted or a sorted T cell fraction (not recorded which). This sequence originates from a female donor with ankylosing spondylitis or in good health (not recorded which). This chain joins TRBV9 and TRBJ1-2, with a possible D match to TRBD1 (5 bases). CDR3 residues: CASSGGTIRDYGYTF. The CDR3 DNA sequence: TGTGCCAGCAGCGGAGGGACCATTCGGGACTATGGCTACACCTTC.